This section outlines one T cell receptor beta chain sequence together with its context. Its antigen is unidentified. These data belong to a study of shared clonotypes between healthy human individuals. Findings and limits, study-wide: It was expected that sequencing depth would affect clonotype sharing among donors.

Profiled with immunoSEQ multiplex PCR; TCRdb holds only in-frame clones, not every one. The table lists under 1,900,000 clones, 98% of them singletons. The TCR sequence derives from a man in his thirties or forties in good health. Sequencing was carried out using naive CD4+ T cells sorted from blood. This sample's subset: CD45RA+ positively selected.

The CDR3 protein is CAISGPLAGGPGDTQYF. Here the CDR3 DNA reads TGTGCCATCAGCGGTCCCCTAGCGGGAGGGCCTGGAGATACGCAGTATTTT. The chain links TRBV10-3 to TRBJ2-3; 12 nucleotides agree with TRBD2. Germline lookup yields CDR1 ENHRY and CDR2 SYGVKD. J lost 5 bases, V lost 6 bases, and 12 bases had no gene match. The CDR3 runs to 17 residues.